This entry is about one T cell receptor beta chain. Antigen specificity is unknown. While unrecorded immune exposures were likely, the donors were nominally healthy when sampled. These data are taken from a study of cytomegalovirus exposure and HLA in healthy donors. PCR was performed using 60 Vbeta and 13 Jbeta primers. Generated by immunoSEQ multiplex PCR, the TCRdb table keeps only in-frame clones and is missing some. The sample carries approximately 170,000 clones, roughly 76% recorded once. The CDR3 is 15 residues long. With 0 bases removed from V and 5 bases from J, the gap between germline ends came to 14 bases. Germline lookup yields CDR1 SGHDT and CDR2 YYEEEE. Study conclusions and caveats: Among immune exposure information, only CMV serostatus was available. Indistinguishable V segments, including TRBV6-2 and TRBV6-3, were excluded.

Sequencing was carried out using PBMCs. The chain carries TRBV5-6 and TRBJ2-5; a possible D gene is TRBD2 (6 bases). The receptor was derived from a male donor in good health and CMV-seronegative. This CDR3 is CASSLGGALGETQYF. CDR3 sequence (DNA): TGTGCCAGCAGCTTGGGCGGGGCCTTGGGGGAGACCCAGTACTTC.